A single sample gave rise to the 23 T cell receptor beta chains below, sequenced in a study of tumor-infiltrating lymphocytes in primary liver carcinoma. The investigators made TCR beta cDNA from 400 to 550 ng total RNA, using a constant-region primer. Employing slightly modified ARM-PCR, three nested multiplex PCR rounds were run, and these gave rise to the TCR beta libraries. Each of the first two PCR rounds ran nine to ten cycles with TRBV1-TRBV30 forward and C-beta reverse primers. Using its own MiXCR run on the multiplex PCR reads, TCRdb lists one record per CDR3 protein. This table has tens of thousands of distinct CDR3 sequences, almost 70% appearing once. The study co-extracted DNA and RNA from 20-30 mg of unsorted bulk tissue. The sequenced material came from liver tumor tissue from sampling region 4. The subset is: tumor region T4, right-lateral pole. The receptors stem from a middle-aged man with primary liver carcinoma and hepatitis B virus infection.

The chain has TRBV19 and TRBJ2-1; TRBD1 agrees at 10 bases. This CDR3 has 15 residues. CDR1 is LNHDA and CDR2 is SQIVND in the germline V gene (reference sequence). With V trimmed by 3 bases and J by 7 bases, 6 bases remained unmatched. The CDR3, as DNA: TGTGCCAGTAGTATGCGACAGGGGGCTTGGAATGAGCAGTTCTTC. The encoded protein is CASSMRQGAWNEQFF.

As to this clonotype: One junction end does not reproduce the germline sequence, and a read error may be involved. The genes are TRBV18 and TRBJ2-1, with D uncertain. This CDR3 is 13 amino acids long. Germline V gene sequence: CDR1 KGHSH, CDR2 LQKENI. The chain's CDR3 is CANSPPSFSQQFF. In DNA, the CDR3 is TGTGCCAACTCACCACCGTCCTTTAGTCAGCAGTTCTTC.

The chain couples TRBV6-5 to TRBJ2-7, with 10 bases matching TRBD2. This CDR3 contains 12 residues. Per the germline V gene, CDR1 is MNHEY and CDR2 is SVGAGI. The CDR3 spells CTSGDRSDEQYF. CDR3 DNA sequence: TGTACTAGCGGGGACAGGTCGGACGAGCAGTACTTC.

To note about this clonotype: Because it lacks the conserved phenylalanine or tryptophan at the end, this CDR3 is likely a read error. The J gene is TRBJ2-1, the V gene TRBV11-2; tentatively, D is TRBD1 or TRBD2 (6 bases each). The end of the DNA is better explained by TRBJ2-5, so the J call may be wrong. Germline V gene sequence: CDR1 SGHAT, CDR2 FQNNGV. The length of the CDR3 is 17 residues. The CDR3 sequence is CASNPGTLGGVGETQYI. The CDR3 DNA reads as TGTGCCAGTAACCCTGGGACTTTAGGGGGAGTAGGGGAGACCCAGTACATA.

Of note for this clonotype: An end of the junction does not agree with germline; a read error may underlie this. The V gene is TRBV11-2, the J gene TRBJ1-6; D gene ambiguous. CDR3 length: 16 residues. Germline CDR1 is SGHAT and CDR2 is FQNNGV. The DNA for the CDR3 is TGTGCCGGCAGCCCCTGGGCAAGCTTACTTAGTTCACCCCTCCACTTT. Translated, it gives CAGSPWASLLSSPLHF.

About this clonotype itself: One end of the junction does not line up with germline, which may come from a read error. The chain joins TRBV11-2 to TRBJ2-7, with 13 bases lining up with TRBD2. This CDR3 is built from 18 residues. Germline values: CDR1 SGHAT, CDR2 FQNNGV. The CDR3 bases are TGTGCCAGCAGCTTACCCGTTGAACTAGCGGGAGGGGGGTACGATCAGTACTTC. Protein: CASSLPVELAGGGYDQYF.

About this clonotype itself: Without the conserved terminal phenylalanine or tryptophan, this CDR3 likely stems from a read error. The DNA is omitted, as the CDR3 cannot be located on it reliably, and the CDR3 follows TCRdb's listing. This chain links TRBV6-1 with TRBJ2-7; TRBD1 is taken as the D call from the table, unchecked against the DNA. The length of the CDR3 is 15 amino acids, counting both ends. The germline V gene has CDR1 MNHNS and CDR2 SASEGT. The CDR3 sequence is CASGAPGQRSYEQYI.

This clonotype was seen a few times. At one boundary the junction diverges from the germline segment, which might be a read error. The chain combines TRBV29-1 with TRBJ2-5; 8 nucleotides match TRBD1. The CDR3 runs to 14 residues. Germline lookup yields CDR1 SQVTM and CDR2 ANQGSEA. The CDR3 protein is CSVRQGMNQEIQYF. For the CDR3, the DNA is TGCAGCGTAAGACAGGGGATGAACCAAGAGATCCAGTACTTC.

The chain joins TRBV10-3 to TRBJ2-2; TRBD1 is a possible D gene (7 bases). Germline V gives CDR1 ENHRY, CDR2 SYGVKD. This CDR3 has 16 amino acids. CDR3 bases: TGTGTCTTCAGTGTCGGCGGGACAGCTAACACCGGGGAGCTGTTTTTT. It translates to CVFSVGGTANTGELFF.

This clonotype was observed many times. This chain uses TRBV4-1 with TRBJ2-1; 8 nucleotides line up with TRBD1. The CDR3 is 14 residues long. Losses at the gene ends were 3 bases for V and 6 bases for J; bases not matched to a gene: 4. Germline loops: CDR1 MGHRA, CDR2 YSYEKL. CDR3 protein: CASSQSDRGNEQFF. The DNA of the CDR3 is TGCGCCAGCAGCCAGTCCGACAGGGGCAATGAGCAGTTCTTC.

As regards this clonotype: The conserved phenylalanine or tryptophan is not found at the CDR3 terminus, so this likely reflects a read error. The J gene is TRBJ1-1, the V gene TRBV29-1; D ambiguous. The CDR3 length is 11 residues. The germline V gene has CDR1 SQVTM and CDR2 ANQGSEA. The CDR3 DNA sequence: TGCAGCGTTGAACGGAACATTGAAGCTTTCCTT. Translated, it gives CSVERNIEAFL.

This clonotype was detected many times. This rearrangement joins TRBV7-8 to TRBJ2-5, with TRBD2 matching over 7 bases. The germline gives CDR1 SGHVS, CDR2 FQNEAQ. The CDR3 is 15 residues long. Trimming removed 4 bases from V and 2 bases from J; junction bases left unmatched: 7. The CDR3 nucleotides are TGTGCCAGCAGCTCCGGGACTACGAATCAAGAGACCCAGTACTTC. Protein sequence: CASSSGTTNQETQYF.

Comment on this clonotype: This could be a read error, since a much larger clone is one nucleotide away. The chain uses TRBV10-2 and TRBJ2-7, with TRBD1 matching over 10 bases. CDR1 is WSHSY, CDR2 SAAADI, per germline. With V trimmed by 6 bases and J by 5 bases, 7 bases remained unmatched. The CDR3 loop spans 14 amino acids. CDR3 DNA: TGCGCCAGCAGCTGGGACAGGGGCGCCCACGAGCAGTACTTC. This gives the protein CASSWDRGAHEQYF.

Regarding this clonotype: With a much larger clone just one base away, this may be a read error. The V and J genes are TRBV12-3 or TRBV12-4 and TRBJ1-2, with D tentatively TRBD1 (5 bases). CDR3 length: 16 residues. CDR3 region: CASRHAWGVGGDGYAF. Here the CDR3 DNA reads TGTGCCAGCAGACACGCCTGGGGGGTGGGAGGGGATGGCTACGCCTTC.

The chain carries TRBV9 and TRBJ2-1, with 10 bases that match TRBD2. CDR3 length: 16 residues. Germline V gene sequence: CDR1 SGDLS, CDR2 YYNGEE. V trimming: 4 bases; J trimming: 4 bases; junction bases outside the gene matches: 8. CDR3 DNA sequence: TGTGCCAGCAGCCTAAATGGACTAGCGGCTTACAATGAGCAGTTCTTC. Its protein is CASSLNGLAAYNEQFF.

This clonotype was detected many times. V usage is TRBV12-3 or TRBV12-4 and J usage is TRBJ2-5, with 9 bases aligning to TRBD1. The CDR3 is made up of 13 amino acids. The junction had 5 bases not matched to a gene; V was cut back by 6 bases and J by 6 bases. Written as DNA, the CDR3 is TGTGCCAGCAGCCAGACAGGGGGACAGACCCAGTACTTC. It yields the protein CASSQTGGQTQYF.

To note about this clonotype: One base away lies a much larger clone, so this may be a sequencing read error. The chain has TRBV5-1 and TRBJ2-2; tentatively, D is TRBD1 (6 bases). This CDR3 is 16 amino acids long. The V end lost 2 bases, the J end lost 2 bases, and 13 bases lay between the germline ends. Germline loops: CDR1 SGHRS, CDR2 YFSETQ. The CDR3 loop reads CASSFTGTCNTGELFF. The CDR3 nucleotides are TGCGCCAGCAGCTTTACGGGGACATGCAACACCGGGGAGCTGTTTTTT.

Points on this clonotype: At one of its ends the junction is not consistent with the germline gene, which may arise from a read error. The chain is built from TRBV2 and TRBJ2-3; D uncertain. Germline V gene lookup returns CDR1 SNHLY and CDR2 FYNNEI. The CDR3 has 12 residues. The CDR3 spells CASRESTDTQYF. CDR3 DNA: TGTGCCAGCCGTGAAAGCACAGATACGCAGTATTTT. Complete variable domain (other parts from reference TRBV2 and TRBJ2-3): EPEVTQTPSHQVTQMGQEVILRCVPISNHLYFYWYRQILGQKVEFLVSFYNNEISEKSEIFDDQFSVERPDGSNFTLKIRSTKLEDSAMYFCASRESTDTQYFGPGTRLTVL.

This clonotype was counted many times. The chain recombines TRBV28 with TRBJ2-2; D may match TRBD1 or TRBD2 (5 bases each). Germline CDR1 MDHEN, CDR2 SYDVKM. V lost 6 bases, J lost 0 bases, and 17 bases lay in between. The CDR3 totals 17 residues. CDR3 residues: CASSPRGEPSNTGELFF. The CDR3 coding sequence is TGTGCCAGCAGCCCTCGGGGCGAGCCTTCGAACACCGGGGAGCTGTTTTTT.

Note on this clonotype: Possible read error: a much larger clone is one base away. The chain recombines TRBV30 with TRBJ1-4, with D tentatively TRBD1 (5 bases). CDR3 length: 15 residues. Germline CDR1 and CDR2: GTSNPN and SVGIG (reference sequence). In DNA, the CDR3 is TGTGTCTGGAGTTTAGTAGGGACGTCGGGTGAAAAACTGTTTTTT. Protein sequence: CVWSLVGTSGEKLFF.

The J gene is TRBJ2-1, the V gene TRBV18; 7 bases fit TRBD2. CDR3 length: 13 residues. In germline, CDR1 is KGHSH, CDR2 LQKENI. Losses at the gene ends were 2 bases for V and 8 bases for J; bases not matched to a gene: 3. The CDR3 DNA follows: TGTGCCAGCTCACCAAGAGGGAGGGATGAGCAGTTCTTC. Residues: CASSPRGRDEQFF.

Many counts were recorded for this clonotype. The chain links TRBV4-1 to TRBJ2-2; tentative D call: TRBD1 (5 bases). This CDR3 spans 17 amino acids. The V end was cut by 1 base, the J end by 0 bases, with 12 bases between. The germline gives CDR1 MGHRA, CDR2 YSYEKL. The CDR3: CASSQAGHRSNTGELFF. The CDR3 DNA is TGCGCCAGCAGCCAAGCGGGTCACAGGTCGAACACCGGGGAGCTGTTTTTT.

To note about this clonotype: A much larger clone lies a single base off, so this may be a read error. The gene calls are TRBV20-1 and TRBJ2-1, with D possibly TRBD2 on 6 matching bases. The CDR3 loop spans 14 amino acids. Germline loops: CDR1 DFQATT, CDR2 SNEGSKA (reference sequence). The chain's CDR3 is CSAATGTSVNEQLF. The CDR3 DNA sequence: TGCAGTGCTGCTACCGGGACTTCGGTCAATGAGCAGTTATTC.